The T cell receptor beta chain described here comes from a study of blood T cell repertoires in COVID-19. Overall study context: Acute-phase and convalescent COVID-19 samples originated in the United States, Italy and Spain. PBMCs, B-cell-depleted T cells, or T cells were the source of the cDNA or gDNA that made up the material.

Using immunoSEQ multiplex PCR, the repertoire was profiled, and TCRdb retains in-frame clones only, with some absent. The sample lists about 430,000 clones; about 90% were seen once. V lost 3 bases and J 0 bases, leaving 20 bases between the germline ends. CDR3 size: 18 residues. Germline-derived CDR1 and CDR2 are LNHDA and SQIVND (reference sequence). The chain couples TRBV19 to TRBJ1-2; D is perhaps TRBD1 (6 bases). This TCR derives from a man between 18 and 29 years old with COVID-19, enrolled during active disease. Material for sequencing was peripheral blood. The CDR3 is CASSMDKRTAYPNYGYTF. The CDR3 DNA is TGTGCCAGTAGTATGGACAAGAGGACAGCCTACCCTAACTATGGCTACACCTTC.